Below are 6 T cell receptor beta chains sequenced from a single sample in a study of cytomegalovirus exposure and HLA in healthy donors. Researchers ran the PCR with 60 Vbeta and 13 Jbeta primers. The method was immunoSEQ multiplex PCR; TCRdb's version includes in-frame clones alone and lacks a portion of them. The table has approximately 150,000 clones, 65% to 85% seen once. Input material: PBMCs. These receptors were collected from a woman younger than 45 in good health and CMV-seropositive.

The chain couples TRBV18 to TRBJ2-2, with D possibly being TRBD1 (5 bases). CDR3 length: 15 residues. V was clipped by 1 base and J by 5 bases, with 11 bases between them. CDR1 and CDR2 from the germline V gene are KGHSH and LQKENI. This chain's CDR3 is CASSPLSQGTGELFF. DNA of the CDR3: TGTGCCAGCTCACCACTTTCCCAGGGAACCGGGGAGCTGTTTTTT.

The rearrangement joins TRBV9 to TRBJ1-1, with a possible D match to TRBD1 (5 bases). The V gene's germline CDR1 is SGDLS and CDR2 YYNGEE. The CDR3 spans 16 residues. V lost 4 bases, J lost 0 bases, and 16 bases lay in between. CDR3 sequence (DNA): TGTGCCAGCAGCCCCCGTCTTGGGGCGGTGAACACTGAAGCTTTCTTT. It encodes CASSPRLGAVNTEAFF.

The chain has TRBV10-3 and TRBJ2-5; 10 nucleotides agree with TRBD2. This CDR3 is built from 15 residues. V shed 0 bases and J 5 bases; nucleotides not matched to a gene: 3. Germline CDR1 ENHRY, CDR2 SYGVKD. The CDR3 spells CAISESAGGDETQYF. The CDR3 nucleotides read TGTGCCATCAGTGAGTCAGCGGGGGGGGACGAGACCCAGTACTTC.

The chain uses TRBV10-3 and TRBJ2-3; 7 positions match TRBD1. The germline gives CDR1 ENHRY, CDR2 SYGVKD. The CDR3 length is 13 residues. Losses at the gene ends were 10 bases for V and 3 bases for J; bases not matched to a gene: 7. The CDR3 is CATQGDWTDTQYF. The CDR3 region has the DNA TGTGCCACGCAGGGGGATTGGACAGATACGCAGTATTTT.

V is TRBV27 and J is TRBJ2-7, with D uncertain. This CDR3 is built from 12 residues. The germline V gene encodes CDR1 MNHEY and CDR2 SMNVEV (reference sequence). V was cut by 7 bases and J by 6 bases, with 13 bases left in between. CDR3 loop: CASNQRGGEQYF. The DNA of the CDR3 is TGTGCCAGCAACCAACGTGGCGGCGAGCAGTACTTC.

V usage is TRBV27 and J usage is TRBJ1-2; D is ambiguous. Germline-derived CDR1 and CDR2 are MNHEY and SMNVEV (reference sequence). CDR3 size: 12 residues. With 5 bases removed from V and 7 bases from J, the gap between germline ends came to 11 bases. CDR3 sequence (DNA): TGTGCCAGCAGTCCCCGCAGGCCTGGCTACACCTTC. This codes for CASSPRRPGYTF.